This T cell receptor (beta chain) was captured in a study of T cell repertoires in cytomegalovirus infection. Across the whole study: Signatures in public TCR beta sequences pointed to both CMV infection and matching HLA type.

Unmatched junction bases numbered 9, after V lost 8 bases and J lost 4 bases. Per germline, CDR1 MDHEN and CDR2 SYDVKM. The CDR3 totals 14 residues. TCRdb used MiXCR to reprocess the reads, holding one entry per CDR3 protein. Of about 130,000 distinct CDR3 sequences in the sample, 32% were seen once. Comment on this clonotype: No antigen is known for it.

V gene TRBV28 combines with J gene TRBJ2-5, with 8 bases fitting TRBD1. The sequencing here drew on CD8+ T cells from cultured PBMCs, taken from culture after CMV antigen stimulation. The source of this sequence is a human donor in good health (CMV status not recorded). Some clones in this sample may be carry-over from other donors' samples. CDR3 protein: CASGEQGVGETQYF. In nucleotides, the CDR3 is TGTGCCAGCGGGGAACAGGGGGTTGGAGAGACCCAGTACTTC. The full variable domain, its missing parts supplied by reference TRBV28 and TRBJ2-5, is DVKVTQSSRYLVKRTGEKVFLECVQDMDHENMFWYRQDPGLGLRLIYFSYDVKMKEKGDIPEGYSVSREKKERFSLILESASTNQTSMYLCASGEQGVGETQYFGPGTRLLVL.